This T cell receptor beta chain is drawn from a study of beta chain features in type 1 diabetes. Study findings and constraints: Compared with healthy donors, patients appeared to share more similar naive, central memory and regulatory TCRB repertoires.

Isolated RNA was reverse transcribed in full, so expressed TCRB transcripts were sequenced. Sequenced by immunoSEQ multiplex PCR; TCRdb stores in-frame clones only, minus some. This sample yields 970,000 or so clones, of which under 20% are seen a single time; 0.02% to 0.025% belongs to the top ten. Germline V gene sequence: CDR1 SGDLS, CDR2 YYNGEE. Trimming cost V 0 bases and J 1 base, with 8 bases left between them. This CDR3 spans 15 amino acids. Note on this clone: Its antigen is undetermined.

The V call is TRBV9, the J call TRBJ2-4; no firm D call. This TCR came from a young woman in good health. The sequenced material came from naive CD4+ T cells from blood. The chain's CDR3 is CASSVDHGAKNIQYF. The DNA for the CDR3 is TGTGCCAGCAGCGTAGACCATGGGGCCAAAAACATTCAGTACTTC.